A single sample gave rise to the 29 T cell receptor beta chains below, sequenced in a study of vaccination and CD4 T cells after COVID-19. Their antigens are not known. Treatment given: approximately 9-day PBMC culture with coronavirus spike peptide pools or control peptides (ViraFEST assay). Sequenced with the Oncomine TCR Beta short-read assay was DNA taken from cultured CD4+ T cells. From the PCR reads, TCRdb called clonotypes with MiXCR, one entry per CDR3 protein. The sample lists more than 10,000 distinct CDR3 sequences, roughly 36% occurring once. The material sequenced was cultured CD4+ T cells from blood. The receptors stem from a human donor with COVID-19.

This clonotype came up a few times. The rearrangement links TRBV11-2 to TRBJ2-2; the D gene is possibly TRBD1 (6 bases). The CDR3 totals 12 residues. The V gene's germline CDR1 is SGHAT and CDR2 FQNNGV. V lost 11 bases, J lost 3 bases, and 10 bases lay in between. The CDR3 nucleotides are TGTGCCGGACACAGGGACACCGGGGAGCTGTTTTTT. Protein sequence: CAGHRDTGELFF.

This clonotype showed up just a few times. This rearrangement joins TRBV5-1 to TRBJ2-7; D uncertain. CDR1 and CDR2 (germline): SGHRS, YFSETQ. The CDR3 sequence is 15 residues long. Trimming stripped 0 bases from V and 6 bases from J, with 16 bases between. In nucleotides, the CDR3 is TGCGCCAGCAGCTTGGCTTCACGAGGTGGTAGCGAGCAGTACTTC. Translated: CASSLASRGGSEQYF.

This rearrangement joins TRBV5-6 to TRBJ2-6; maybe TRBD2 (5 bases). The germline CDR1 and CDR2 sequences are SGHDT and YYEEEE. The CDR3 has 16 amino acids. V was clipped by 4 bases and J by 0 bases, with 11 bases between them. CDR3 in DNA: TGTGCCAGCAGCACCGGGGTCTTCTCTGGGGCCAACGTCCTGACTTTC. This sequence encodes CASSTGVFSGANVLTF.

This clonotype was observed a few times. The rearrangement links TRBV11-2 to TRBJ1-2; D remains unclear. The germline V gene has CDR1 SGHAT and CDR2 FQNNGV. Trimming took off 4 bases at V and 1 base at J, with 4 bases between the two ends. The CDR3 covers 12 residues. CDR3 sequence (DNA): TGTGCCAGCAGCTCCATTAACTATGGCTACACCTTC. It encodes CASSSINYGYTF.

The DNA for the CDR3 is TGTGCCAGCAGCTTACCGACGGATATGACCGGGGAGCTGTTTTTT. This sequence encodes CASSLPTDMTGELFF. V and J are TRBV7-9 and TRBJ2-2; no clear D gene. This CDR3 is built from 15 residues. The V end was cut by 2 bases, the J end by 5 bases, with 12 bases between. Germline V gene lookup returns CDR1 SEHNR and CDR2 FQNEAQ (reference sequence).

Remarks on this clonotype: A junction end diverges from the germline sequence, so it may reflect a read error. The chain joins TRBV28 to TRBJ1-1; TRBD1 is a possible D gene (5 bases). Germline V gene data show CDR1 as MDHEN and CDR2 as SYDVKM. This CDR3 contains 12 residues. The CDR3 DNA sequence: TGTGCCAGCGGGACGGTGAAGACTGAAGCTTTCTTT. This sequence encodes CASGTVKTEAFF. The whole variable domain, remainder taken from reference TRBV28 and TRBJ1-1, is DVKVTQSSRYLVKRTGEKVFLECVQDMDHENMFWYRQDPGLGLRLIYFSYDVKMKEKGDIPEGYSVSREKKERFSLILESASTNQTSMYLCASGTVKTEAFFGQGTRLTVV.

This CDR3 is CASSLGTEPYEQYF. CDR3 DNA sequence: TGTGCCAGCAGTTTGGGCACGGAGCCCTACGAGCAGTACTTC. The chain uses TRBV12-3 or TRBV12-4 and TRBJ2-7; no reliable D call. V gave up 3 bases and J gave up 2 bases, with 11 bases separating them. CDR3 length: 14 amino acids.

The V call is TRBV20-1, the J call TRBJ2-3, with 14 bases lining up with TRBD2. Germline-derived CDR1 and CDR2 are DFQATT and SNEGSKA (reference sequence). This CDR3 region has 16 residues. V shed 1 base, J shed 4 bases, and the junction held 4 bases outside the gene matches. The CDR3 sequence is CSARGRLAGGADTQYF. The CDR3 coding sequence is TGCAGTGCTAGAGGGAGACTAGCGGGGGGGGCAGATACGCAGTATTTT.

This clonotype was recorded a few times. CDR3 bases: TGTGCCACCAGTGATTTGGTCGGGAACCAAGAGACCCAGTACTTC. It specifies CATSDLVGNQETQYF. The chain combines TRBV24-1 with TRBJ2-5, with D tentatively TRBD2 (5 bases). Germline V gene sequence: CDR1 KGHDR, CDR2 SFDVKD. The CDR3 length is 15 residues. V was shortened by 0 bases and J by 0 bases, with 7 bases between the two germline ends.

The V call is TRBV18, the J call TRBJ1-5; D unclear. V was pared by 2 bases and J by 0 bases, with 2 bases between. The CDR3 consists of 13 residues. Germline V gene data show CDR1 as KGHSH and CDR2 as LQKENI. CDR3 in DNA: TGTGCCAGCTCACCAATTAGCAATCAGCCCCAGCATTTT. Translated, it gives CASSPISNQPQHF.

The V call is TRBV2, the J call TRBJ2-2; D assignment may be TRBD1 or TRBD2 (5 bases each). Germline V gives CDR1 SNHLY, CDR2 FYNNEI. V was clipped by 9 bases and J by 1 base, with 15 bases between them. This CDR3 spans 15 amino acids. The CDR3 DNA reads TGTGCCAGTTACTGGGGACCGATGAACACCGGGGAGCTGTTTTTT. Protein: CASYWGPMNTGELFF.

The rearrangement uses TRBV20-1 and TRBJ2-3; tentatively, D is TRBD2 (6 bases). This CDR3 spans 15 amino acids. Trimming left V 3 bases short and J 1 base short, with 14 bases between. CDR1 and CDR2 (germline): DFQATT, SNEGSKA (reference sequence). CDR3 amino acids: CSASPLGGGTDTQYF. In DNA form, the CDR3 reads TGCAGTGCTAGCCCCCTTGGCGGGGGCACAGATACGCAGTATTTT.

This clonotype was counted a few times. In DNA form, the CDR3 reads TGTGCCAGCAGAACCCTAGGAATAGGGCAGCCCCAGCATTTT. Its translation: CASRTLGIGQPQHF. The rearrangement uses TRBV28 and TRBJ1-5; D is undetermined. The CDR3 has 14 amino acids. V lost 6 bases, J lost 7 bases, and 16 bases lay in between. CDR1 and CDR2 (germline): MDHEN, SYDVKM.

This clonotype was seen more than once but under ten times. The chain combines TRBV6-1 with TRBJ1-4; 7 nucleotides line up with TRBD1. Germline V CDR1 and CDR2: MNHNS, SASEGT. The CDR3 runs 14 residues. With 6 bases clipped from V and 7 bases from J, the junction kept 8 bases outside the gene matches. The CDR3 spells CASSLLRQGEKLFF. CDR3 coding DNA: TGTGCCAGCAGCCTACTGCGACAGGGTGAAAAACTGTTTTTT.

V gene TRBV11-3 combines with J gene TRBJ2-7; 7 positions match TRBD1. The J segment lost 3 bases and the V segment lost 0 bases, leaving 17 bases of the junction unmatched. This CDR3 has 19 residues. Germline V lookup: CDR1 SGHNT, CDR2 YENEEA. Written as DNA, the CDR3 is TGTGCCAGCAGCTTAGATTGGTCCGAAGACAGGGAATTTCTCTACGAGCAGTACTTC. It specifies CASSLDWSEDREFLYEQYF.

This clonotype was recorded a few times. The chain joins TRBV2 to TRBJ1-2; D is undetermined. Germline V gives CDR1 SNHLY, CDR2 FYNNEI. V gave up 7 bases and J gave up 4 bases, with 19 bases separating them. The CDR3 has 15 amino acids. The CDR3 region is CASKAEPQVIYGYTF. For the CDR3, the DNA is TGTGCCAGCAAGGCAGAACCCCAAGTAATCTATGGCTACACCTTC.

Regarding this clonotype: One end of the junction varies from germline; a read error may be responsible. The chain couples TRBV6-1 to TRBJ2-1; D not resolved. The CDR3 consists of 11 residues. CDR1 and CDR2 (germline): MNHNS, SASEGT. CDR3 residues: CASSEGRSEDF. The DNA of the CDR3 is TGTGCCAGCAGTGAAGGGCGTAGTGAGGACTTC.

The sample holds a few counts of this clonotype. The chain links TRBV7-6 to TRBJ1-2; D is undetermined. V gave up 1 base and J gave up 2 bases, with 5 bases separating them. The CDR3 covers 13 residues. Germline V gives CDR1 SGHVS, CDR2 FNYEAQ. The CDR3 is CASSLEENYGYTF. The DNA for the CDR3 is TGTGCCAGCAGCTTAGAGGAGAACTATGGCTACACCTTC.

The gene calls are TRBV10-3 and TRBJ2-2, with TRBD1 matching over 9 bases. Germline V CDR1 and CDR2: ENHRY, SYGVKD. The junction had 14 bases not matched to a gene; V was cut back by 0 bases and J by 6 bases. This CDR3 is 19 amino acids long. The CDR3 sequence: CAISESNEDRGYVAGELFF. DNA of the CDR3: TGTGCCATCAGTGAGTCGAACGAGGACAGGGGCTACGTCGCCGGGGAGCTGTTTTTT.

This clonotype was counted only a few times. This chain links TRBV6-4 with TRBJ1-2; a weak D match, TRBD1 (5 bases). Per the germline V gene, CDR1 is MRHNA and CDR2 is SNTAGT. The CDR3 loop spans 13 amino acids. V lost 6 bases to trimming and J lost 8 bases, with 16 bases between them. In DNA, the CDR3 is TGTGCCAGCAGCCCGGACATGGGGTCGGGCTACACCTTC. Translating gives CASSPDMGSGYTF.

The chain joins TRBV5-4 to TRBJ2-5; 9 bases align to TRBD1. Germline CDR1 SGHNT, CDR2 YYREEE (reference sequence). Trimming cost V 4 bases and J 2 bases; bases outside gene matches: 3. The CDR3 covers 14 residues. CDR3 sequence reads: CASSRTGEQETQYF. The CDR3 DNA sequence: TGTGCCAGCAGCAGGACAGGGGAACAAGAGACCCAGTACTTC. Complete variable domain (other parts from reference TRBV5-4 and TRBJ2-5): ETGVTQSPTHLIKTRGQQVTLRCSSQSGHNTVSWYQQALGQGPQFIFQYYREEENGRGNFPPRFSGLQFPNYSSELNVNALELDDSALYLCASSRTGEQETQYFGPGTRLLVL.

This clonotype has a handful of counts. This chain uses TRBV27 with TRBJ2-3; unclear D gene. Germline CDR1 is MNHEY and CDR2 is SMNVEV (reference sequence). Deletions cut 6 bases from V and 3 bases from J, with 22 bases between. The CDR3 spans 17 residues. The CDR3 spells CASSRGYGGLGTDTQYF. CDR3 nucleotide sequence: TGTGCCAGCAGCCGTGGGTACGGTGGGTTGGGTACAGATACGCAGTATTTT.

The chain combines TRBV10-2 with TRBJ1-6, with 10 bases that match TRBD1. Germline CDR1 is WSHSY and CDR2 is SAAADI. J gave up 7 bases and V 5 bases, and 5 bases lay outside the gene matches. The CDR3 has 15 amino acids. The CDR3 DNA is TGCGCCAGCAGTTCGGGACAGGGGCAAAATTCACCCCTCCACTTT. Its protein product is CASSSGQGQNSPLHF.

The V and J genes are TRBV14 and TRBJ2-1; no clear D. Germline values: CDR1 SGHDN, CDR2 FVKESK. The CDR3 loop spans 15 amino acids. The V end was cut by 1 base, the J end by 0 bases, with 7 bases between. This CDR3 reads CASSQGAASYNEQFF. CDR3 DNA sequence: TGTGCCAGCAGCCAAGGGGCGGCCTCCTACAATGAGCAGTTCTTC.

This clonotype was observed a few times. The chain carries TRBV20-1 and TRBJ2-5; TRBD2 is a possible D gene (8 bases). Germline assignment: CDR1 DFQATT and CDR2 SNEGSKA (reference sequence). The V end was cut by 6 bases, the J end by 2 bases, with 19 bases between. The CDR3 is 15 amino acids. The CDR3, as DNA: TGCAGTGCCCAAGGGGGCGGGGGGAGACAAGAGACCCAGTACTTC. Encoded protein: CSAQGGGGRQETQYF.

The gene calls are TRBV5-1 and TRBJ2-5; no firm D call. Trimming took off 2 bases at V and 4 bases at J, with 9 bases between the two ends. Germline V gene lookup returns CDR1 SGHRS and CDR2 YFSETQ. The CDR3 covers 13 residues. CDR3: CASSLTPLETQYF. CDR3 bases: TGCGCCAGCAGCTTAACCCCCCTAGAGACCCAGTACTTC.

The rearrangement links TRBV2 to TRBJ1-2, with TRBD1 matching over 8 bases. The V gene's germline CDR1 is SNHLY and CDR2 FYNNEI. V lost 6 bases to trimming and J lost 5 bases; unmatched junction nucleotides: 2. This CDR3 spans 12 amino acids. CDR3 nucleotide sequence: TGTGCCAGCAGACAGGGGGTATATGGCTACACCTTC. Protein sequence: CASRQGVYGYTF.

This chain uses TRBV7-6 with TRBJ1-1; 7 nucleotides agree with TRBD1. The V gene's germline CDR1 is SGHVS and CDR2 FNYEAQ. CDR3 size: 16 residues. Trimming removed 4 bases from V and 7 bases from J; junction bases left unmatched: 15. The CDR3 sequence is CASSSNLRGAFVEAFF. CDR3 coding DNA: TGTGCCAGCAGCTCAAATCTCAGGGGGGCTTTTGTTGAAGCTTTCTTT.

This clonotype turned up a few times. This sequence joins TRBV20-1 and TRBJ2-1; TRBD2 agrees at 11 bases. The CDR3 is 14 residues long. The V gene's germline CDR1 is DFQATT and CDR2 SNEGSKA (reference sequence). V gave up 6 bases and J gave up 6 bases; unmatched junction bases: 7. CDR3 region: CSAPPLAGGNEQFF. The DNA for the CDR3 is TGCAGTGCCCCCCCGCTAGCGGGGGGCAATGAGCAGTTCTTC.